Described below is a single TCR beta chain sequence and its context. This clonotype was seen repeatedly, ten times or more. Its recognized antigen is unknown. No per-base quality is available; no much larger clone lies one base away. Sequencing used an Illumina HiSeq 1500. TCRdb reran the public reads through fastp at Q25 and MiXCR, keeping productive beta chains. Each CDR3 protein gets just one entry, which takes the most common genes and DNA from the rows behind it. The sample table shows approximately 300,000 distinct CDR3 sequences, and just under 30% are seen once. Of the sample, 20% falls within the top ten clones. The sample belongs to a study of T cell repertoires in cytomegalovirus infection (dated by TCRdb to about 2019). With regard to the full study: The peptide stimulations were aimed at well-studied HLA-B-restricted epitopes as well as recently identified HLA-C-restricted CMV epitopes, whose presentation resists viral immunomodulation. Because public TCR beta signatures pointed to carriage of CMV infection together with the matching HLA type, the HLA type of each donor mattered for the analysis.

Broader findings and caveats from the paper: The ex vivo response was dominated by HLA-C-restricted CMV-specific TCR beta clonotypes, and the single most frequent clonotype in two of eight donors was supplied by these HLA-C-restricted clonotypes. Carriers of CMV infection plus the relevant HLA type were discriminated by the cumulative frequency of public TCR beta family members in the study cohort and in an independent roughly 370-donor cohort.

Explained via the paper, the treatment or condition label denotes: in vitro stimulation with specific CMV peptide epitopes to enrich CMV-specific T cells. Specimen: cultured PBMCs, collected from culture after CMV antigen stimulation. The TCR sequence derives from a human donor in good health (CMV status not recorded). Some clones in this sample may be carry-over from other donors' samples.

The CDR3 amino acid sequence is: CASTTDRGRNEQFF. The sequenced DNA: TGTGCCAGCACCACAGACAGGGGCCGCAATGAGCAGTTCTTC. The V and J segments used are TRBV5-4 and TRBJ2-1, with 8 junctional bases fitting TRBD1. CDR3 length: 14 amino acids, cysteine to phenylalanine. Only the CDR3 region is kept as DNA, spanning 42 bases read in frame from base 1. The V end gives up 6 bases and the J end 6 bases, leaving 8 bases in the junction not matched to a gene. Taken from the germline V gene (reference sequence), the CDR1 and CDR2 loops are SGHNT and YYREEE.